This T cell receptor beta chain was sequenced in a study of blood T cell repertoires in COVID-19. In the study overall: Material from acute and convalescent COVID-19 was sourced from the United States, Italy and Spain. PBMCs, B-cell-depleted T cells, or T cells were the source of the cDNA or gDNA that made up the material.

The CDR3 length is 13 residues. Trimming took 7 bases from V and 7 from J, leaving 16 bases between them. The germline V gene has CDR1 MDHEN and CDR2 SYDVKM. Authors' processing steps: Scientists estimated how many nucleated cells there were by amplifying reference gene primers. The method was immunoSEQ multiplex PCR; TCRdb's version includes in-frame clones alone and lacks a portion of them. Clonal size and the V and J genes are those of that table, whereas D and trimming came from the DNA. The data contain around 30,000 clones, roughly nine tenths of them singletons. This clonotype was obtained from a human donor in a cohort sampled during active COVID-19. J is TRBJ1-2 and V is TRBV28; D gene unclear. Sequenced input: peripheral blood. The DNA for the CDR3 is TGTGCCAGCACGTGGGGAGGAGTTGGTGGCTACACCTTC. Protein: CASTWGGVGGYTF.